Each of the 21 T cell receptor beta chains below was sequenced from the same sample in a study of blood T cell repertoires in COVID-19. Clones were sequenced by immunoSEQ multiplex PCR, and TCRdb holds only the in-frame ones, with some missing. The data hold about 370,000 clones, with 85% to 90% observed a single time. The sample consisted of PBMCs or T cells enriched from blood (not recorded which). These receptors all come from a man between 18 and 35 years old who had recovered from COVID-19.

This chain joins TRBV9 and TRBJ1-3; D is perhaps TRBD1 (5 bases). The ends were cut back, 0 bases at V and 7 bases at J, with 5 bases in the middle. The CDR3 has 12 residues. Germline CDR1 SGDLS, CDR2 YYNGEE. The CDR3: CASSVEGNTIYF. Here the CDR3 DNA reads TGTGCCAGCAGCGTAGAGGGGAACACCATATATTTT.

CDR3 residues: CASRDYTMYTGELFF. CDR3 DNA: TGTGCCAGCAGAGACTATACGATGTACACCGGGGAGCTGTTTTTT. The chain links TRBV27 to TRBJ2-2; the D gene is possibly TRBD2 (5 bases). With 6 bases removed from V and 3 bases from J, the gap between germline ends came to 14 bases. The germline V gene has CDR1 MNHEY and CDR2 SMNVEV (reference sequence). This CDR3 is 15 amino acids long.

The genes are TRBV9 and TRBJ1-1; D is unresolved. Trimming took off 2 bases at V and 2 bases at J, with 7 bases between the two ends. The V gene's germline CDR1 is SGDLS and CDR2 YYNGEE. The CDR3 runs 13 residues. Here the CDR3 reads CASSVTINTEAFF. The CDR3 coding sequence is TGTGCCAGCAGCGTCACAATAAACACTGAAGCTTTCTTT.

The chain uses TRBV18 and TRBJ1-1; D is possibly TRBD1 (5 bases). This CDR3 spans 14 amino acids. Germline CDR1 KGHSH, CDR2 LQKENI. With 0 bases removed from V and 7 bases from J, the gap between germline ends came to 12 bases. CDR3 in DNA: TGTGCCAGCTCACCACCGGGGAGGGGTGGTGAAGCTTTCTTT. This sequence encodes CASSPPGRGGEAFF.

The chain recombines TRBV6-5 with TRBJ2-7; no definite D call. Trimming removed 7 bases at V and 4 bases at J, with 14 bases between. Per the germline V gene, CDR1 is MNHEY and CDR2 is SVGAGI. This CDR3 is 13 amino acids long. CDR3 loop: CASTSPPGYEQYF. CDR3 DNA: TGTGCCAGCACATCCCCCCCCGGTTACGAGCAGTACTTC.

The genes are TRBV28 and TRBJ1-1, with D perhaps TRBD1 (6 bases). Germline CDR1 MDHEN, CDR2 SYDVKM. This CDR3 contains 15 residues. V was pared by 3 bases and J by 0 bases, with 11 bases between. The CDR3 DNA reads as TGTGCCAGCAGTTTCTCAGACAGGTTGAACACTGAAGCTTTCTTT. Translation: CASSFSDRLNTEAFF. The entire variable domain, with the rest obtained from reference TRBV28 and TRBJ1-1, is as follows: DVKVTQSSRYLVKRTGEKVFLECVQDMDHENMFWYRQDPGLGLRLIYFSYDVKMKEKGDIPEGYSVSREKKERFSLILESASTNQTSMYLCASSFSDRLNTEAFFGQGTRLTVV.

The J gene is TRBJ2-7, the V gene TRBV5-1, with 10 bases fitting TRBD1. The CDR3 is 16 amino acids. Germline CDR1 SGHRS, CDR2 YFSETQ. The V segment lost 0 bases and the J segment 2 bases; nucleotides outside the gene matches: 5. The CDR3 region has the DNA TGCGCCAGCAGCTTGGCCCCCGGACAGGGGGCCTACGAGCAGTACTTC. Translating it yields CASSLAPGQGAYEQYF.

As DNA, the CDR3 is TGTGCCACCAGTGATTGGGAGGAGTATAATTCACCCCTCCACTTT. As protein: CATSDWEEYNSPLHF. The chain employs TRBV24-1 and TRBJ1-6; D is unresolved. Germline-derived CDR1 and CDR2 are KGHDR and SFDVKD. Trimming left V 2 bases short and J 4 bases short, with 8 bases between. The length of the CDR3 is 15 residues.

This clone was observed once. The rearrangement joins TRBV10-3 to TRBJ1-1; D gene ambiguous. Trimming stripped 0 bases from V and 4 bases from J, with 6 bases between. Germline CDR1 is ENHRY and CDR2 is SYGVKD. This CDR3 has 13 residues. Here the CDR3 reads CAISESPSTEAFF. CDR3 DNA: TGTGCCATCAGTGAGTCGCCCAGCACTGAAGCTTTCTTT.

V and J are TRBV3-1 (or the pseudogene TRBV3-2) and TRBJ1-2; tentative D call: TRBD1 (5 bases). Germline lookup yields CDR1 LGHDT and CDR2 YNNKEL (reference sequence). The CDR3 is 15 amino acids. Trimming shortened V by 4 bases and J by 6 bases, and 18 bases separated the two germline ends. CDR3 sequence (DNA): TGTGCCAGCAGCCTAACTGCGGGGGGAGTGGATGGCTACACCTTC. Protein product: CASSLTAGGVDGYTF.

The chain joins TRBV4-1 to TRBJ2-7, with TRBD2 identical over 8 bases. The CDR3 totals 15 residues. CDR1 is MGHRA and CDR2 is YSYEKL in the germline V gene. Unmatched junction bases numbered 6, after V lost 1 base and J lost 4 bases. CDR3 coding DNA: TGCGCCAGCAGCCAAGTTTTTAGCGGGGATTACGAGCAGTACTTC. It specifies CASSQVFSGDYEQYF.

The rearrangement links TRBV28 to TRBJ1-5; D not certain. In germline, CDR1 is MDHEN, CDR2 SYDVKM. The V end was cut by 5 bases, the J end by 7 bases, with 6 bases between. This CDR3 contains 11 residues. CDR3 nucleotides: TGTGCCAGCAGTGTGAGGCAGCCCCAGCATTTT. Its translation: CASSVRQPQHF.

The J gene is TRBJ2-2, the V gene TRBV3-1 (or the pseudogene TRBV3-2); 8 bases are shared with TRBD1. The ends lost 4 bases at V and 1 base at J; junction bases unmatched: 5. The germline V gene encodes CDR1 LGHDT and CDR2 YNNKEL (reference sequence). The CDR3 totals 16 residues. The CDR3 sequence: CASSREDRENTGELFF. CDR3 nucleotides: TGTGCCAGCAGCCGAGAGGACAGGGAGAACACCGGGGAGCTGTTTTTT.

Here the CDR3 DNA reads TGTGCCAGCAGTTTGACACCCTCCCCCCGGACTAGCGGGACTGCCTACAATGAGCAGTTCTTC. Translation: CASSLTPSPRTSGTAYNEQFF. This chain joins TRBV27 and TRBJ2-1; 12 positions agree with TRBD2. Per the germline V gene, CDR1 is MNHEY and CDR2 is SMNVEV (reference sequence). The CDR3 extends over 21 amino acids. V gave up 3 bases and J gave up 2 bases; unmatched junction bases: 17.

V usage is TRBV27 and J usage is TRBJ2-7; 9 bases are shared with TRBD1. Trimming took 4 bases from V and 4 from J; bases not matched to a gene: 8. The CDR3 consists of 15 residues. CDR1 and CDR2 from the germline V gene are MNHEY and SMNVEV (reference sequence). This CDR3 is CASSSPGQGAYEQYF. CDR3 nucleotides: TGTGCCAGCAGTTCCCCGGGACAGGGTGCATACGAGCAGTACTTC.

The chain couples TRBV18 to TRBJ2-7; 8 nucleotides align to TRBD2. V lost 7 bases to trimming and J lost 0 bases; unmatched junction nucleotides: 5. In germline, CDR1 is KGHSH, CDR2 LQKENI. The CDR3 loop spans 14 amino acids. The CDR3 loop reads CASLLAESSYEQYF. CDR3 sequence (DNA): TGTGCCAGCTTACTAGCGGAGAGCTCCTACGAGCAGTACTTC.

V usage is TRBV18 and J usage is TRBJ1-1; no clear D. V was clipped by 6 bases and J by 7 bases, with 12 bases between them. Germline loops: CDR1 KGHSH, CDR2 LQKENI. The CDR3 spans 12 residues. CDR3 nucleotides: TGTGCCAGCTCTCCCTTCGAGGGTGAAGCTTTCTTT. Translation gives CASSPFEGEAFF.

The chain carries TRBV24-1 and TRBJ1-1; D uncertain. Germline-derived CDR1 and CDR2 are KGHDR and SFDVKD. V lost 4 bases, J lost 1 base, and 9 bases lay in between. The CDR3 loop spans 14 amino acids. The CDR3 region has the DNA TGTGCCACCAGTGACCCGGGATCGAACACTGAAGCTTTCTTT. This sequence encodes CATSDPGSNTEAFF.

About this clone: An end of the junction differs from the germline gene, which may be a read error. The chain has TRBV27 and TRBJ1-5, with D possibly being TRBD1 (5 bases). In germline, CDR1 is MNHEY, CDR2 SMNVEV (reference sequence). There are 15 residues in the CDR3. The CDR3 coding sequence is TGTGCCAGCGGTTCATCTGTGGGGGGGGATCACCCCCAGCATTTT. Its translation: CASGSSVGGDHPQHF.

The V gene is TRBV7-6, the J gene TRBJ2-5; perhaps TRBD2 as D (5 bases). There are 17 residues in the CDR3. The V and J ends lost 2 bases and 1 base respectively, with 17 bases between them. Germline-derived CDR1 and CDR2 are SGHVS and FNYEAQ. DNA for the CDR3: TGTGCCAGCAGCTTATACACCCCCCTAGAGGGCCAAGAGACCCAGTACTTC. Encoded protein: CASSLYTPLEGQETQYF. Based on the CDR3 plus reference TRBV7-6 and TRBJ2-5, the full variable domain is GAGVSQSPRYKVTKRGQDVALRCDPISGHVSLYWYRQALGQGPEFLTYFNYEAQQDKSGLPNDRFSAERPEGSISTLTIQRTEQRDSAMYRCASSLYTPLEGQETQYFGPGTRLLVL.

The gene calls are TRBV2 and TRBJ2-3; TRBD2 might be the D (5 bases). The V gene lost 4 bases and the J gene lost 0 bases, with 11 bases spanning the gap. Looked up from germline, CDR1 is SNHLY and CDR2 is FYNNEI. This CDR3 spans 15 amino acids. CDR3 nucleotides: TGTGCCAGCAGTGCTGAGCGGCCTAGCACAGATACGCAGTATTTT. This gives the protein CASSAERPSTDTQYF.